The next 24 T cell receptor beta chains were all read from a single sample in a study of cytomegalovirus exposure and HLA in healthy donors. With 60 Vbeta and 13 Jbeta primers, the PCR was carried out. Sequencing used immunoSEQ multiplex PCR; TCRdb keeps in-frame clones, though not all of them. The sample lists some 190,000 clones, roughly 80% occurring once. Sequenced: PBMCs. The origin of the receptors is a woman under 30 in good health and CMV-seronegative.

CDR3 sequence: CASSLDRGQFGYGYTF. DNA for the CDR3: TGCGCCAGCAGCTTGGACAGGGGGCAGTTTGGCTATGGCTACACCTTC. The J gene is TRBJ1-2, the V gene TRBV5-1; TRBD1 matches at 9 bases. V gave up 0 bases and J gave up 4 bases; unmatched junction bases: 7. Looked up from germline, CDR1 is SGHRS and CDR2 is YFSETQ. This CDR3 is 16 amino acids long.

This clone was seen a handful of times. This chain links TRBV5-4 with TRBJ2-3, with TRBD2 identical over 8 bases. J gave up 8 bases and V 1 base, and 6 bases lay outside the gene matches. The CDR3 consists of 14 residues. Germline V lookup: CDR1 SGHNT, CDR2 YYREEE (reference sequence). CDR3: CASSLPFAGGTQYF. The DNA of the CDR3 is TGTGCCAGCAGCTTGCCTTTCGCGGGGGGTACGCAGTATTTT.

The rearrangement joins TRBV18 to TRBJ1-3, with D perhaps TRBD1 (6 bases). This CDR3 has 19 residues. Trimming shortened V by 0 bases and J by 0 bases, and 18 bases separated the two germline ends. Germline CDR1 is KGHSH and CDR2 is LQKENI. The chain's CDR3 is CASSPPVTGKSNSGNTIYF. In nucleotides, the CDR3 is TGTGCCAGCTCACCACCAGTAACAGGGAAGTCAAACTCTGGAAACACCATATATTTT.

The chain carries TRBV4-3 and TRBJ2-1, with 8 bases lining up with TRBD2. CDR3 size: 17 residues. Germline CDR1 reads LGHNA; CDR2 reads YSLEER. The trim removed 4 bases at V and 3 bases at J, leaving 11 bases unmatched. The CDR3 nucleotides are TGCGCCAGCAGCCTCCTTAGCGGGACTGATTTCTACAATGAGCAGTTCTTC. Translated, it gives CASSLLSGTDFYNEQFF.

The chain joins TRBV19 to TRBJ1-2; the match to TRBD1 covers 8 bases. Germline assignment: CDR1 LNHDA and CDR2 SQIVND (reference sequence). CDR3 length: 14 residues. V shed 4 bases, J shed 4 bases, and the junction held 5 bases outside the gene matches. CDR3 sequence reads: CASSKQGEGYGYTF. The CDR3 DNA reads TGTGCCAGTAGTAAACAGGGGGAGGGCTATGGCTACACCTTC.

The chain uses TRBV28 and TRBJ1-6, with 7 bases lining up with TRBD1. The CDR3 totals 16 residues. Germline CDR1 MDHEN, CDR2 SYDVKM. Germline trimming cut 5 bases from V and 4 bases from J; bases unmatched to any gene: 8. CDR3 protein: CASSPLRTGYNSPLHF. Written as DNA, the CDR3 is TGTGCCAGCAGTCCGCTCCGGACAGGTTATAATTCACCCCTCCACTTT.

This clone has only a few counts. The chain has TRBV29-1 and TRBJ2-3; D is perhaps TRBD2 (6 bases). The germline V gene has CDR1 SQVTM and CDR2 ANQGSEA. This CDR3 comprises 16 residues. Trimming took off 3 bases at V and 1 base at J, with 17 bases between the two ends. DNA of the CDR3: TGCAGCGTTGAGGGCGGGATACCCCCACGCACAGATACGCAGTATTTT. Residues: CSVEGGIPPRTDTQYF.

The chain combines TRBV14 with TRBJ2-5; the D gene is possibly TRBD1 (6 bases). The J call may not be correct, given that the DNA end is closer to TRBJ2-7. Germline-derived CDR1 and CDR2 are SGHDN and FVKESK. The CDR3 totals 14 residues. The DNA of the CDR3 is TGTGCCAGCAGCCAAGATCGACAGGACCACGAGCAGTACTTC. Residues: CASSQDRQDHEQYF.

This clone was picked up one time. This chain connects TRBV28 to TRBJ1-5; D call uncertain. CDR3 length: 13 residues. Trimming took off 7 bases at V and 1 base at J, with 8 bases between the two ends. Germline-derived CDR1 and CDR2 are MDHEN and SYDVKM. The CDR3: CASTGGSNQPQHF. CDR3 nucleotide sequence: TGTGCCAGCACCGGCGGAAGCAATCAGCCCCAGCATTTT.

This clone was seen a few times. The genes are TRBV4-2 and TRBJ1-5; TRBD1 aligns across 10 bases. CDR3 length: 17 residues. The germline V gene encodes CDR1 LGHNA and CDR2 YNFKEQ. Trimming took 0 bases from V and 3 from J; bases not matched to a gene: 5. The chain's CDR3 is CASSQEGTGADNQPQHF. The DNA of the CDR3 is TGTGCCAGCAGCCAAGAGGGGACAGGGGCCGACAATCAGCCCCAGCATTTT.

The chain combines TRBV27 with TRBJ1-5; possible D gene TRBD1, 5 bases. Germline loops: CDR1 MNHEY, CDR2 SMNVEV (reference sequence). The CDR3 is 15 residues long. V lost 4 bases and J 2 bases, leaving 12 bases between the germline ends. CDR3 in DNA: TGTGCCAGCAGTTCCTTGGGGCTCGGCAATCAGCCCCAGCATTTT. Amino acids: CASSSLGLGNQPQHF.

The chain links TRBV6-6 to TRBJ1-4, with unresolved D. V was shortened by 4 bases and J by 5 bases, with 11 bases between the two germline ends. The V gene's germline CDR1 is MNHNY and CDR2 SVGAGI (reference sequence). This CDR3 is 14 amino acids long. DNA of the CDR3: TGTGCCAGCAGTTCGGGAACCTACAATGAAAAACTGTTTTTT. It is translated as CASSSGTYNEKLFF.

The rearrangement links TRBV28 to TRBJ1-4, with D perhaps matching TRBD1 (5 bases). V lost 6 bases to trimming and J lost 2 bases, with 19 bases between them. The CDR3 extends over 17 amino acids. Germline CDR1 is MDHEN and CDR2 is SYDVKM. The CDR3 loop reads CASRGSSGLATNEKLFF. The DNA of the CDR3 is TGTGCCAGCAGAGGCTCCTCAGGGCTTGCGACTAATGAAAAACTGTTTTTT.

The chain carries TRBV2 and TRBJ2-7; D is unclear. V was shortened by 6 bases and J by 3 bases, with 6 bases between the two germline ends. This CDR3 region has 11 residues. Germline V CDR1 and CDR2: SNHLY, FYNNEI. CDR3 region: CASRASYEQYF. In nucleotides, the CDR3 is TGTGCCAGCAGGGCCAGCTACGAGCAGTACTTC.

This sequence joins TRBV6-1 and TRBJ2-7; 12 bases agree with TRBD2. Trimming took 11 bases from V and 6 from J; bases not matched to a gene: 11. CDR3 length: 14 amino acids. From germline, CDR1 is MNHNS and CDR2 SASEGT. For the CDR3, the DNA is TGTGCCGCGGTCCCACTAGCGGGAGGAGGCGAGCAGTACTTC. This translates into CAAVPLAGGGEQYF.

The V call is TRBV28, the J call TRBJ2-2; maybe TRBD1 (7 bases). Germline CDR1 MDHEN, CDR2 SYDVKM. Trimming stripped 10 bases from V and 5 bases from J, with 17 bases between. The CDR3 is 14 residues long. CDR3 sequence reads: CATLKAGGTGELFF. For the CDR3, the DNA is TGTGCCACTCTCAAGGCAGGGGGGACCGGGGAGCTGTTTTTT.

The gene calls are TRBV19 and TRBJ1-5, with 7 bases that match TRBD1. This CDR3 is built from 16 residues. V was pared by 6 bases and J by 2 bases, with 10 bases of the junction left unmatched. Germline CDR1 and CDR2: LNHDA and SQIVND (reference sequence). The CDR3 region is CASRRDRDGGNQPQHF. The CDR3 DNA follows: TGTGCCAGTAGGAGAGACAGGGATGGAGGCAATCAGCCCCAGCATTTT.

The chain uses TRBV9 and TRBJ2-1; 8 bases are shared with TRBD2. V lost 0 bases to trimming and J lost 6 bases; unmatched junction nucleotides: 17. Germline lookup yields CDR1 SGDLS and CDR2 YYNGEE. CDR3 length: 19 amino acids. This CDR3 is CASSVATAQAAGGRNEQFF. CDR3 bases: TGTGCCAGCAGCGTAGCTACCGCTCAGGCGGCGGGGGGTCGCAATGAGCAGTTCTTC. Full variable domain (rest looked up from reference TRBV9 and TRBJ2-1): DSGVTQTPKHLITATGQRVTLRCSPRSGDLSVYWYQQSLDQGLQFLIQYYNGEERAKGNILERFSAQQFPDLHSELNLSSLELGDSALYFCASSVATAQAAGGRNEQFFGPGTRLTVL.

This clone showed up just a few times. The chain employs TRBV29-1 and TRBJ2-5; TRBD2 agrees at 8 bases. This CDR3 is 13 amino acids long. Germline CDR1 SQVTM, CDR2 ANQGSEA. The V gene end was trimmed by 5 bases and the J gene end by 2 bases; junction bases not matched to a gene: 4. The CDR3 reads CSVLTSGQETQYF. The CDR3 DNA sequence: TGCAGCGTTCTTACTAGCGGACAAGAGACCCAGTACTTC.

The chain recombines TRBV5-1 with TRBJ2-2; 9 positions agree with TRBD1. V gave up 2 bases and J gave up 4 bases; unmatched junction bases: 6. Germline V gene data show CDR1 as SGHRS and CDR2 as YFSETQ. This CDR3 is built from 16 residues. The CDR3 DNA reads as TGCGCCAGCAGCTTACCGGGACAGGGCGGCACCGGGGAGCTGTTTTTT. It is translated as CASSLPGQGGTGELFF.

V gene TRBV10-3 combines with J gene TRBJ1-3, with a possible D match to TRBD1 (5 bases). Germline CDR1 is ENHRY and CDR2 is SYGVKD. The CDR3 has 16 residues. Trimming removed 2 bases at V and 0 bases at J, with 11 bases between. In nucleotides, the CDR3 is TGTGCCATCAGTGAGGGACACCGACCCTCTGGAAACACCATATATTTT. Encoded protein: CAISEGHRPSGNTIYF.

The J gene is TRBJ1-1, the V gene TRBV27, with D tentatively TRBD1 (5 bases). V lost 7 bases to trimming and J lost 1 base, with 10 bases between them. CDR3 length equals 13 residues. Germline values: CDR1 MNHEY, CDR2 SMNVEV (reference sequence). The CDR3 sequence is CASKETGNTEAFF. In DNA, the CDR3 is TGTGCCAGCAAAGAAACAGGGAACACTGAAGCTTTCTTT.

The chain carries TRBV6-5 and TRBJ2-5; 9 bases map to TRBD2. The assigned J gene may be wrong: the sequence end matches TRBJ2-7 better. CDR1 MNHEY and CDR2 SVGAGI come from the germline V gene. The CDR3 runs 15 residues. CDR3 sequence: CASRPPSGKFNEQYF. As DNA, the CDR3 is TGTGCCAGCAGACCCCCTAGCGGGAAATTCAACGAGCAGTACTTC.

The genes are TRBV5-8 and TRBJ2-7; TRBD1 is a possible D gene (7 bases). Germline V CDR1 and CDR2: SGHTS, YDEGEE. The CDR3 is 15 amino acids. V was shortened by 2 bases and J by 6 bases, with 18 bases between the two germline ends. The CDR3 DNA is TGTGCCAGCAGCTTCCGGAGTCAGGGGGGACTCGAGCAGTACTTC. Translation: CASSFRSQGGLEQYF. Full variable domain (rest looked up from reference TRBV5-8 and TRBJ2-7): EAGVTQSPTHLIKTRGQQATLRCSPISGHTSVYWYQQALGLGLQFLLWYDEGEERNRGNFPPRFSGRQFPNYSSELNVNALELEDSALYLCASSFRSQGGLEQYFGPGTRLTVT.